The rows below give T cell receptor beta chains drawn from one sample of a study of T cell repertoires in cytomegalovirus infection. For these receptors, no antigen is known. TCRdb ran MiXCR on the reads and lists one entry per CDR3 protein. The sample consists of fewer than 950,000 distinct CDR3 sequences, over 25% of them appearing once. The sequencing here drew on cultured CD8+ T cells from PBMCs, taken from culture after CMV antigen stimulation. The receptors were gathered from a human donor in good health (CMV status not recorded). Some clones in this sample may be carry-over from other donors' samples. Both conserved end residues are part of each CDR3.

j_call v_call cdr3_aa
TRBJ2-1 TRBV15 CATSGEEGRDGNEQFF
TRBJ1-1 TRBV6-1 CASRNAATSAFF
TRBJ2-1 TRBV20-1 CSAGVRGALGEQFF
TRBJ2-2 TRBV2 CATIPSDSANTGELFF
TRBJ1-1 TRBV28 CASSSFSTGMNTEAFF
TRBJ1-1 TRBV7-9 CASSHREKNTEAFF
TRBJ2-1 TRBV27 CASSHVGPYSYNEQFF
TRBJ1-2 TRBV27 CASSSGTGDIHGYTF
TRBJ2-3 TRBV28 CASSPQWSSDDTQYF
TRBJ2-7 TRBV6-5 CASSYSRGDRYEQYF
TRBJ2-1 TRBV7-9 CASSLPTSGTRGVGFSYNEQFF
TRBJ2-3 TRBV28 CASSPTGGVATDTQYF